Included here is one T cell receptor beta chain sequence, with context. The data stem from a study of T cells in tuberculosis. Assay used: immunoSEQ multiplex PCR; TCRdb lists only in-frame clones, some missing. The table shows about 88,000 clones, with approximately 91% occurring only once. V dropped 0 bases and J dropped 7 bases, with 7 bases sitting between them. In germline, CDR1 is MNHEY, CDR2 SVGAGI. The length of the CDR3 is 12 residues. Cells were sorted from thawed PBMC rested overnight and stained with GMM-loaded CD1B tetramer, viability dye and anti-CD3. CD1B tetramers were loaded with Rhodococcus equi-derived C32 glucose monomycolate.

The sequence came from an adult woman with latent tuberculosis. This chain uses TRBV6-5 with TRBJ2-7; D is perhaps TRBD1 (5 bases). The sample taken for sequencing was CD1b-GMM tetramer-negative cells sorted from PBMCs. The CDR3 DNA reads as TGTGCCAGCAGTTACTCGCCAGGGGAGCAGTACTTC. Translating gives CASSYSPGEQYF.